This T cell receptor (beta chain) was sequenced during a study of blood T cell repertoires in COVID-19. Trimming took 5 bases from V and 6 from J; bases not matched to a gene: 6. The CDR3 runs to 14 residues. The V gene's germline CDR1 is LNHDA and CDR2 SQIVND (reference sequence). Original processing methods: Reference gene primer amplification yielded estimated nucleated cell counts. Some clones are missing from TCRdb's copy, which holds only in-frame ones; the method was immunoSEQ multiplex PCR. That table furnishes V, J and clone size, whereas the DNA furnished D and trimming. In the table there are almost 250,000 clones, 65% to 90% of which are singletons. Cohorts were assigned according to the clinical history that participants reported.

The clonotype was recovered from a woman between 45 and 65 years old with acute COVID-19. The chain recombines TRBV19 with TRBJ1-5; the match to TRBD1 covers 8 bases. Sample: PBMCs or T cells enriched from blood (not recorded which). CDR3 bases: TGTGCCAGTAGTGGTACAGGGGGAGGTCAGCCCCAGCATTTT. The encoded protein is CASSGTGGGQPQHF.